These 8 T cell receptor beta chains originate from one sample sequenced in a study of control samples from healthy donors and cancer patients. Measured with immunoSEQ multiplex PCR; TCRdb has only the in-frame clones, and not every one. Of around 110,000 clones listed, approximately 92% are singletons. Sequenced material: PBMCs. The source is a woman between 45 and 60 years old with colorectal cancer.

The chain joins TRBV11-2 to TRBJ1-5; the D is unclear. V lost 1 base and J 3 bases, leaving 4 bases between the germline ends. This CDR3 is 13 amino acids long. The germline V gene has CDR1 SGHAT and CDR2 FQNNGV. DNA of the CDR3: TGTGCCAGCAGCTTAGGGGCCAATCAGCCCCAGCATTTT. Protein product: CASSLGANQPQHF.

The chain has TRBV27 and TRBJ1-4; 8 nucleotides agree with TRBD1. Germline lookup yields CDR1 MNHEY and CDR2 SMNVEV (reference sequence). V shed 9 bases and J 5 bases; nucleotides not matched to a gene: 11. CDR3 length equals 15 residues. CDR3 loop: CASSPPGQDNEKLFF. In nucleotides, the CDR3 is TGTGCCAGTTCACCCCCGGGACAGGACAATGAAAAACTGTTTTTT.

About this clone: Other DNA sequences of this sample code for an identical CDR3. V usage is TRBV18 and J usage is TRBJ1-2, with unresolved D. V was shortened by 2 bases and J by 0 bases, with 7 bases between the two germline ends. This CDR3 is 14 amino acids long. The germline V gene encodes CDR1 KGHSH and CDR2 LQKENI. The CDR3 DNA reads TGTGCCAGCTCACCAGCAGGAGCTAACTATGGCTACACCTTC. Amino acids: CASSPAGANYGYTF.

The rearrangement links TRBV2 to TRBJ1-4; D is undetermined. The CDR3 sequence is 12 residues long. Trimming shortened V by 7 bases and J by 4 bases, and 7 bases separated the two germline ends. CDR1 and CDR2 from the germline V gene are SNHLY and FYNNEI. CDR3 DNA sequence: TGTGCCAGCAAGTTTGGTAATGAAAAACTGTTTTTT. Its translation: CASKFGNEKLFF.

The chain uses TRBV23-1 and TRBJ1-1, with unresolved D. Being an ORF, TRBV23-1 has a function that is uncertain. The CDR3 loop spans 15 amino acids. V shed 2 bases and J shed 2 bases, with 12 bases lying between them. In DNA form, the CDR3 reads TGCGCCAGCAGTCAACGCGCCGACTTTAACACTGAAGCTTTCTTT. Protein product: CASSQRADFNTEAFF.

V gene TRBV27 combines with J gene TRBJ2-1; D perhaps matches TRBD1 (6 bases). The CDR3 length is 18 residues. Germline lookup yields CDR1 MNHEY and CDR2 SMNVEV (reference sequence). The V end was cut by 1 base, the J end by 7 bases, with 23 bases between. This CDR3 is CASSLYPYRELNQNEQFF. In DNA form, the CDR3 reads TGTGCCAGCAGTTTATACCCGTACAGGGAATTAAATCAGAATGAGCAGTTCTTC.

The chain carries TRBV12-5 and TRBJ1-5; TRBD1 matches 9 bases. Losses at the gene ends were 3 bases for V and 6 bases for J; bases not matched to a gene: 15. Germline-derived CDR1 and CDR2 are LGHNT and FRNRAP. This CDR3 has 18 residues. CDR3 loop: CASGFYLEGQGHSQPQHF. Written as DNA, the CDR3 is TGTGCTAGTGGTTTTTATTTGGAAGGACAGGGGCATAGTCAGCCCCAGCATTTT.

This chain joins TRBV6-5 and TRBJ1-6; 9 bases align to TRBD1. Germline loops: CDR1 MNHEY, CDR2 SVGAGI. The ends lost 6 bases at V and 9 bases at J; junction bases unmatched: 3. CDR3 size: 13 residues. CDR3 sequence: CASRGQGSSPLHF. In DNA form, the CDR3 reads TGTGCCAGCAGGGGACAGGGAAGTTCACCCCTCCACTTT.